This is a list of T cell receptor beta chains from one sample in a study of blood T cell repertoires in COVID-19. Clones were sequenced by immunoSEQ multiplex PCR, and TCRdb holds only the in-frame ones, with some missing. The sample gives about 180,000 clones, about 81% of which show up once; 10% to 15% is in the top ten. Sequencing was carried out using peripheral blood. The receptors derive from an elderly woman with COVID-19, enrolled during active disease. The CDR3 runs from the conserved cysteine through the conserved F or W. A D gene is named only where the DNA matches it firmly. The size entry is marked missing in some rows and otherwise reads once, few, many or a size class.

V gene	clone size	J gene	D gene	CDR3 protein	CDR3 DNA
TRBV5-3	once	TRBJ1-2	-	CARRLGGLNYGYTF	TGTGCCCGCCGACTGGGGGGGTTAAACTATGGCTACACCTTC
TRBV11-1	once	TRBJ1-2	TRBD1	CASSPRTGGNYGYTF	TGTGCCAGCAGCCCGAGGACAGGGGGCAACTATGGCTACACCTTC
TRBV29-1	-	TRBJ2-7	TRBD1	CSVETGTGDYEQYF	TGCAGCGTTGAAACCGGGACAGGAGATTACGAGCAGTACTTC
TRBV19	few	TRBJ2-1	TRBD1	CASSPFGQGGHNEQFF	TGTGCCAGTAGTCCGTTTGGACAGGGGGGACACAATGAGCAGTTCTTC
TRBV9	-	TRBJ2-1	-	CASRRAGSSGEQFF	TGTGCCAGCCGGAGGGCAGGGAGCAGCGGTGAGCAGTTCTTC
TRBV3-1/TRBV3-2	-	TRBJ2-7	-	CASSRWGEPYEQYF	TGTGCCAGCAGCCGGTGGGGGGAGCCCTACGAGCAGTACTTC
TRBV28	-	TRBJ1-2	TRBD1	CASSLWSTGARNGYTF	TGTGCCAGCAGTTTATGGTCGACAGGGGCCCGCAATGGCTACACCTTC
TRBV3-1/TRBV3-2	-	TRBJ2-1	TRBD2	CASSQDPGTRDNEQFF	TGTGCCAGCAGCCAAGATCCAGGGACTAGGGACAATGAGCAGTTCTTC
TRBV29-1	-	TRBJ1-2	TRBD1	CSVEEGDSYGYTF	TGCAGCGTTGAAGAAGGGGACAGCTATGGCTACACCTTC
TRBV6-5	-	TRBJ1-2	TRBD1	CASSYSTGGASYGYTF	TGTGCCAGCAGTTACTCGACAGGGGGCGCGAGCTATGGCTACACCTTC
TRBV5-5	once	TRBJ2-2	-	CASSLRGGGGAGELFF	TGTGCCAGCAGCTTGCGGGGTGGAGGAGGGGCCGGGGAGCTGTTTTTT
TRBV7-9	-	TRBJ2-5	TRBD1	CASSARHRDSYQETQYF	TGTGCCAGCAGCGCCCGGCACAGGGACAGTTACCAAGAGACCCAGTACTTC
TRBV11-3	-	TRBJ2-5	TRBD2	CASSLRLAGQETQYF	TGTGCCAGCAGCTTACGGCTAGCGGGCCAAGAGACCCAGTACTTC
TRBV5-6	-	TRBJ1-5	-	CASSLGQIRQPQHF	TGTGCCAGCAGCTTGGGTCAGATCCGTCAGCCCCAGCATTTT
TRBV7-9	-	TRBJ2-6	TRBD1	CASSFTGGVSGANVLTF	TGTGCCAGCAGCTTTACAGGGGGCGTATCTGGGGCCAACGTCCTGACTTTC
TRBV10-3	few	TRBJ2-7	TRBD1	CGTGDPYEQYF	TGTGGGACAGGGGACCCCTACGAGCAGTACTTC
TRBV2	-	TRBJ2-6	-	CASRGGTGVVGANVLTF	TGTGCCAGCAGGGGAGGGACAGGTGTAGTTGGGGCCAACGTCCTGACTTTC
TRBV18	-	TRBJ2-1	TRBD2	CASSPPLHIASGSSYNEQFF	TGTGCCAGCTCACCACCGCTCCATATCGCTAGCGGGAGCTCCTACAATGAGCAGTTCTTC
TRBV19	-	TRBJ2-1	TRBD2	CASSKDRVLAGSSYNEQFF	TGTGCCAGTAGTAAAGACAGGGTCCTAGCGGGGAGCTCCTACAATGAGCAGTTCTTC
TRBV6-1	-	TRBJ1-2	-	CASSEGGRGHYGYTF	TGTGCCAGCAGTGAGGGAGGGAGAGGGCACTATGGCTACACCTTC
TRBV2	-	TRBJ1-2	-	CASSDVPGHGYTF	TGTGCCAGCAGTGATGTCCCAGGGCATGGCTACACCTTC
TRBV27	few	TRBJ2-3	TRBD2	CASSLFGGRASDTQYF	TGTGCCAGCAGCTTATTCGGCGGGAGGGCCTCGGATACGCAGTATTTT
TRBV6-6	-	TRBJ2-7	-	CASSFGLQKSYEQYF	TGTGCCAGCAGTTTTGGACTACAGAAATCCTACGAGCAGTACTTC
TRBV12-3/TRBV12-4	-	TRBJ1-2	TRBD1	CASSFWTGDGYTF	TGTGCCAGCAGTTTTTGGACAGGGGACGGCTACACCTTC
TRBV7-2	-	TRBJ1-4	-	CASSLGGLVGAEKLFF	TGTGCCAGCAGCTTGGGGGGATTGGTAGGGGCGGAAAAACTGTTTTTT
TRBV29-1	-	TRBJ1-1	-	CSVEPLEATEAFF	TGCAGCGTTGAACCTCTTGAGGCCACTGAAGCTTTCTTT
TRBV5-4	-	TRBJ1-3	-	CASSSDRADENSGNTIYF	TGTGCCAGCAGCTCGGACAGAGCTGATGAGAACTCTGGAAACACCATATATTTT
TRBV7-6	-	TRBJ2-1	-	CASSLTLADQSDNEQFF	TGTGCCAGCAGCTTGACACTAGCCGACCAGTCGGACAATGAGCAGTTCTTC
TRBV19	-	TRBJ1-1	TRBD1	CASSRLDRDRTEAFF	TGTGCCAGTAGCAGACTGGACAGGGATCGCACTGAAGCTTTCTTT
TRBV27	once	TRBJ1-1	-	CASSPLFQGTVNTEAFF	TGTGCCAGCAGTCCCCTTTTTCAGGGTACAGTGAACACTGAAGCTTTCTTT
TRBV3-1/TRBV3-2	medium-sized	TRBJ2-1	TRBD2	CASSQLAGSSYNEQFF	TGTGCCAGCAGCCAACTAGCGGGAAGCTCCTACAATGAGCAGTTCTTC
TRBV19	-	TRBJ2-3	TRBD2	CASSGLAGESDTQYF	TGTGCCAGTAGCGGACTAGCGGGAGAGTCGGATACGCAGTATTTT
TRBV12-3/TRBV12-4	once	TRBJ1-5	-	CASSLGGLQPQHF	TGTGCCAGCAGCTTGGGGGGGCTTCAGCCCCAGCATTTT
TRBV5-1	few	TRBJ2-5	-	CASSLVGETQYF	TGCGCCAGCAGCTTAGTCGGAGAGACCCAGTACTTC
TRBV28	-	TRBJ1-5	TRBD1	CASSPNRRDRRTNSNQPQHF	TGTGCCAGCAGTCCCAACCGTCGGGACAGGAGAACGAATAGCAATCAGCCCCAGCATTTT
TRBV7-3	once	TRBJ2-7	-	CASSPNPGYEQYF	TGTGCCAGCAGCCCTAACCCAGGCTACGAGCAGTACTTC
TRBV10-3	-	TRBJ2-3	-	CAISEGRVTDTQYF	TGTGCCATCAGTGAAGGGAGAGTCACAGATACGCAGTATTTT
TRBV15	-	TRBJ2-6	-	CATSRDPKELAVLTF	TGTGCCACCAGCAGAGATCCGAAGGAGCTAGCCGTCCTGACTTTC
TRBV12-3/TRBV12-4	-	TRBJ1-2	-	CASSSGQHYGYTF	TGTGCCAGCAGTTCTGGACAGCACTATGGCTACACCTTC
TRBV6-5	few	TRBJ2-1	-	CASSSPRSSYNEQFF	TGTGCCAGCAGTTCCCCGCGGAGCTCCTACAATGAGCAGTTCTTC
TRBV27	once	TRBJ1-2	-	CASRAEDYGYTF	TGTGCCAGCAGGGCCGAGGACTATGGCTACACCTTC
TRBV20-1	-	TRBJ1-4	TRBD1	CSASEIQGRHEKLFF	TGCAGTGCTAGTGAAATACAGGGGCGACATGAAAAACTGTTTTTT
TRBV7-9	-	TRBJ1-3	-	CASSPGGVGNTIYF	TGTGCCAGCAGCCCAGGAGGGGTTGGAAACACCATATATTTT
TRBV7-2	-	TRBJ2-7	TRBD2	CASSPGLAGGPSYEQYF	TGTGCCAGCAGCCCAGGACTAGCGGGAGGGCCCTCCTACGAGCAGTACTTC
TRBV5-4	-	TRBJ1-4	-	CASSLGGGEKLFF	TGTGCCAGCAGCTTGGGAGGTGGCGAAAAACTGTTTTTT
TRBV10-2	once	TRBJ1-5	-	CASSLNSNQPQHF	TGCGCCAGCAGTCTAAATAGCAATCAGCCCCAGCATTTT
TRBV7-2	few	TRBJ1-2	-	CASSPAPGYGYTF	TGTGCCAGCAGCCCGGCTCCGGGGTATGGCTACACCTTC
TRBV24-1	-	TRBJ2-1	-	CATSDLPRRGYNEQFF	TGTGCCACCAGTGATTTGCCGCGGAGGGGCTACAATGAGCAGTTCTTC
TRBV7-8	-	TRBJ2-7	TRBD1	CASSLRQGPYEQYF	TGTGCCAGCAGCTTAAGACAGGGACCCTACGAGCAGTACTTC
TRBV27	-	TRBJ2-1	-	CASSLLLGLEQFF	TGTGCCAGCAGTTTATTACTGGGACTTGAGCAGTTCTTC
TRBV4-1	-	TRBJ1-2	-	CASSQDVARAYGYTF	TGCGCCAGCAGCCAAGACGTGGCGCGGGCCTATGGCTACACCTTC
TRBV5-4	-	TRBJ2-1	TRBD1	CASRARDRGTNEQFF	TGTGCCAGCCGGGCCCGGGACAGGGGGACCAATGAGCAGTTCTTC
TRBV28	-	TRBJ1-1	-	CASSSAAGSNTEAFF	TGTGCCAGCAGTTCAGCGGCAGGTTCGAACACTGAAGCTTTCTTT
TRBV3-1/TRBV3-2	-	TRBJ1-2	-	CASSYRDIGYGYTF	TGTGCCAGCAGCTACCGGGACATTGGCTATGGCTACACCTTC
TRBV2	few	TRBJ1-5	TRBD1	CASSGPDRGGSQPQHF	TGTGCCAGCAGTGGCCCGGACAGGGGCGGTAGTCAGCCCCAGCATTTT